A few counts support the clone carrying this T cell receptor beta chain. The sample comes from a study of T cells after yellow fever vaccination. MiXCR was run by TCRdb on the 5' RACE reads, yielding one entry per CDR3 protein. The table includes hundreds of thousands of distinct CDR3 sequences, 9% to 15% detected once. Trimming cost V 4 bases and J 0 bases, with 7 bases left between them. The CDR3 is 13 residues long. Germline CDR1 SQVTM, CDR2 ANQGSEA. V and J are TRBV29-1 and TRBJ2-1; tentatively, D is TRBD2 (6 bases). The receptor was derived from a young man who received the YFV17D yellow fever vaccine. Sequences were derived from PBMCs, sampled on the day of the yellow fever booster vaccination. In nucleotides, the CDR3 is TGCAGCGTTGTGGAGGGCTCCTACAATGAGCAGTTCTTC. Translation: CSVVEGSYNEQFF.